A selection of T cell receptor beta chains follows, all from one sample in a study of blood T cells in healthy people across ages. TCRdb re-derived calls from the 5' RACE reads in MiXCR, one entry per CDR3 protein. The sample consists of around 2 million distinct CDR3 sequences, around 42% of them appearing once. Sequenced material: blood. These receptors were taken from a human donor in good health. CDR3s include the opening cysteine and the closing phenylalanine or tryptophan. Each record gives: D gene, V gene, J gene, clone size, CDR3 DNA, CDR3 protein. D genes are given only for firm matches. Clone size is shown for a subset of rows, as once, few, many or a class of expanded clone.

.	TRBV9	TRBJ2-2	.	TGTGCCAGCAGCGCTGACGGGGTCACCGGGGAGCTGTTTTTT	CASSADGVTGELFF
TRBD2	TRBV20-1	TRBJ2-1	once	TGCAGTGCTAGAGATGGGTCGAGCGGGGGCTACAATGAGCAGTTCTTC	CSARDGSSGGYNEQFF
TRBD1	TRBV12-3/TRBV12-4	TRBJ1-1	.	TGTGCTATCCACAGGGGGAACACTGAAGCTTTCTTT	CAIHRGNTEAFF
.	TRBV20-1	TRBJ1-5	.	TGCAGTGCTAGAGAAATCCAGCCCCAGCATTTT	CSAREIQPQHF
.	TRBV20-1	TRBJ2-4	.	TGCAGTGCCCAACGCCCAGGGGGGAGAGCCAAAAACATTCAGTACTTC	CSAQRPGGRAKNIQYF
.	TRBV29-1	TRBJ2-6	many	TGCAGCGTTACCTACTCTGGGGCCAACGTCCTGACTTTC	CSVTYSGANVLTF
.	TRBV5-1	TRBJ2-7	few	TGCGCCAGCAGCTTTGACCTCTATCAAACCTACGAGCAGTACTTC	CASSFDLYQTYEQYF
.	TRBV7-9	TRBJ1-5	.	TGTGCCAGCAGCTTATTCCGGGGGAAGGCGAATCAGCCCCAGCATTTT	CASSLFRGKANQPQHF
.	TRBV13	TRBJ1-1	.	TGTGCCAGCAGCTCATACCCTGGGGGGACTGAAGCTTTCTTT	CASSSYPGGTEAFF
TRBD1	TRBV4-3	TRBJ2-6	.	TGCGCCAGCAGCCGTGGATTAACAGGGGGTTTCTCTGGGGCCAACGTCCTGACTTTC	CASSRGLTGGFSGANVLTF
TRBD2	TRBV29-1	TRBJ2-5	few	TGCAGCGTCCCGACTAGCTCGGAGACCCAGTACTTC	CSVPTSSETQYF
TRBD1	TRBV7-9	TRBJ2-7	.	TGTGCCAGCAGCCCAAACACAGGCCGGGACAGGGCGTCCTACGAGCAGTACTTC	CASSPNTGRDRASYEQYF
TRBD1	TRBV12-3/TRBV12-4	TRBJ2-5	.	TGTGCCAGCAGTACCAGACAGGGGTCGTACTTC	CASSTRQGSYF
TRBD1	TRBV7-2	TRBJ2-7	.	TGTGCCAGCAGGAGGGTCCCGGGACAGGTGGCGGACGAGCAGTACTTC	CASRRVPGQVADEQYF
.	TRBV7-8	TRBJ2-3	.	TGTGCCAGCAGCCGTTATCGGGACTTCGGCACAGATACGCAGTATTTT	CASSRYRDFGTDTQYF
.	TRBV6-2/TRBV6-3	TRBJ1-1	.	TGTGCCAGCAGTCCCCGACGAGACGGCTCTGTCGCTTTCTTT	CASSPRRDGSVAFF